A selection of T cell receptor beta chains follows, all from one sample in a study of cytotoxic CD8 clonotypes in ibrutinib-treated CLL. Assay used: immunoSEQ multiplex PCR; TCRdb lists only in-frame clones, some missing. The repertoire holds fewer than 100,000 clones, with around 84% as singletons. Sequencing was performed on PBMCs, taken before ibrutinib treatment. All receptors derive from a human donor with chronic lymphocytic leukemia. The conserved cysteine and the conserved F or W are not part of the CDR3 here. Each record gives: J gene, V gene, clone size, CDR3 protein. Clone size, where shown, is once, few, many, or a class for clones that have expanded.

>TRBJ1-4|TRBV15|-
ATSRDYGTGGTNEKLF
>TRBJ1-3|TRBV19|once
ASIAPLGSGNTIY
>TRBJ1-5|TRBV1|-
TSSHPSDSTGASNQPQH
>TRBJ1-4|TRBV18|-
ASSSQSTTNEKLF
>TRBJ1-3|TRBV4-1|-
ATRQRVWLAGNTIY
>TRBJ2-7|TRBV27|-
ASSKKGTGHYEQY
>TRBJ1-1|TRBV19|-
ASSPGTGAAEDTEAF
>TRBJ2-3|TRBV29-1|once
SVEGFQGGGTDTQY
>TRBJ2-6|TRBV28|-
ASSLTGANVLT
>TRBJ1-1|TRBV18|-
ASSVVGEAF
>TRBJ1-1|TRBV25-1|-
ASSAYSNTEAF
>TRBJ2-5|TRBV10-1|-
ASSDGASGKETQY
>TRBJ1-2|TRBV7-2|-
ASSLEGTVYGYT
>TRBJ2-7|TRBV5-1|-
ASSHQGEFGSYEQY
>TRBJ1-5|TRBV10-2|-
ASSEQGKGNQPQH
>TRBJ2-2|TRBV5-1|-
ARQGANTGELF
>TRBJ2-5|TRBV6-6|-
ASRRQGMQETQY
>TRBJ2-2|TRBV30|-
AWSVRGLAGVGATGELF
>TRBJ1-4|TRBV7-2|-
ASSLYDRGLEKLF
>TRBJ1-1|TRBV19|few
ASALNTEAF
>TRBJ2-7|TRBV19|-
ASSMEAGDVEQY
>TRBJ1-2|TRBV2|-
ASRDDPVWYGYT
>TRBJ2-2|TRBV25-1|-
ASRQANTGELF